A single sample is the source of the 15 T cell receptor beta chains below, sequenced in a study of blood T cells in healthy people across ages. The authors ran a second PCR of roughly 6 to 11 cycles using a sample-barcoded 5' primer and a J-beta primer mix. TCRdb reprocessed the 5' RACE reads with MiXCR, giving one entry per CDR3 protein. The repertoire holds roughly 900,000 distinct CDR3 sequences, with around 28% as singletons. The material sequenced was blood. Source of these receptors: a woman of 80 years or more in good health.

This clonotype was seen at least ten times. The chain has TRBV14 and TRBJ2-1; 12 bases fit TRBD2. This CDR3 comprises 16 residues. In germline, CDR1 is SGHDN, CDR2 FVKESK. Unmatched junction bases numbered 5, after V lost 4 bases and J lost 4 bases. CDR3 sequence reads: CASSLGTSGGYNEQFF. The CDR3 region has the DNA TGTGCCAGCAGCCTAGGAACTAGCGGGGGGTACAATGAGCAGTTCTTC.

This clonotype was observed a single time. Mismatch with germline at one junction end may stem from a read error. This rearrangement joins TRBV5-1 to TRBJ2-2; weak D call: TRBD1 (6 bases). The length of the CDR3 is 15 residues. Germline V gene sequence: CDR1 SGHRS, CDR2 YFSETQ. The CDR3 region has the DNA TGCACCAGCAGGGGCGGGTCGACGAACACCGGGGAGCTGTTTTTT. As protein: CTSRGGSTNTGELFF.

V gene TRBV28 combines with J gene TRBJ1-2; TRBD1 agrees at 9 bases. The CDR3 is made up of 12 amino acids. The V and J ends lost 5 bases and 13 bases, in that order; junction bases with no gene match: 8. Germline values: CDR1 MDHEN, CDR2 SYDVKM. CDR3 region: CASSAGTGLGTF. The CDR3 DNA follows: TGTGCCAGCAGTGCCGGGACAGGGCTCGGCACCTTC.

This clonotype was picked up many times. This chain connects TRBV20-1 to TRBJ2-1, with a possible D match to TRBD1 (6 bases). The germline CDR1 and CDR2 sequences are DFQATT and SNEGSKA (reference sequence). This CDR3 is 15 amino acids long. V shed 0 bases and J shed 7 bases, with 16 bases lying between them. In nucleotides, the CDR3 is TGCAGTGCTAGAGATCGTGTACAGGGCGGGAATGAGCAGTTCTTC. Its translation is CSARDRVQGGNEQFF.

This clonotype was observed at least ten times. The chain is built from TRBV20-1 and TRBJ2-5; D call uncertain. This CDR3 spans 16 amino acids. V was cut by 0 bases and J by 4 bases, with 18 bases left in between. Per germline, CDR1 DFQATT and CDR2 SNEGSKA (reference sequence). The CDR3 is CSARDGKGSSGETQYF. Written as DNA, the CDR3 is TGCAGTGCTAGAGATGGGAAGGGCAGCTCGGGAGAGACCCAGTACTTC.

This clonotype was found many times. This chain joins TRBV6-6 and TRBJ2-7; 9 bases align to TRBD2. The CDR3 runs to 17 residues. The V and J ends lost 6 bases and 3 bases, in that order; junction bases with no gene match: 15. Germline CDR1 and CDR2: MNHNY and SVGAGI (reference sequence). CDR3 sequence reads: CASRPKGLAGIHYEQYF. The DNA for the CDR3 is TGTGCCAGCAGACCCAAAGGGCTAGCGGGGATTCACTACGAGCAGTACTTC.

To note about this clonotype: This may be a read error, as it is one base from a much larger clone. The DNA of the CDR3 is TGTGCCAGCAGCTTAGAACAGGGGGTTGAGCAGTACTTC. Its protein product is CASSLEQGVEQYF. The chain combines TRBV7-2 with TRBJ2-1, with TRBD1 matching over 8 bases. The DNA end is more similar to TRBJ2-7, so the J call may be wrong. Per germline, CDR1 SGHTA and CDR2 FQGNSA. The CDR3 has 13 residues.

This clonotype was counted many times. The chain employs TRBV6-2 or TRBV6-3 and TRBJ1-1, with 7 bases matching TRBD1. The CDR3 length is 13 residues. Germline CDR1 MNHEY, CDR2 SVGEGT. The J segment lost 0 bases and the V segment lost 9 bases, leaving 4 bases of the junction unmatched. CDR3 coding DNA: TGTGCCAGTAAGACAGGGCTGAACACTGAAGCTTTCTTT. This sequence encodes CASKTGLNTEAFF.

This chain joins TRBV7-2 and TRBJ1-3; D ambiguous. V was clipped by 3 bases and J by 0 bases, with 15 bases between them. From germline, CDR1 is SGHTA and CDR2 FQGNSA. The CDR3 runs 17 residues. CDR3 nucleotide sequence: TGTGCCAGCAGCTTTTACAGAACAGCCAGCTCTGGAAACACCATATATTTT. It is translated as CASSFYRTASSGNTIYF.

This clonotype was detected many times. The chain joins TRBV7-8 to TRBJ2-3, with 12 bases that match TRBD2. CDR1 and CDR2 from the germline V gene are SGHVS and FQNEAQ. The trim removed 5 bases at V and 4 bases at J, leaving 4 bases unmatched. The CDR3 runs 15 residues. The CDR3 DNA reads as TGTGCCAGCAGCCCTAGCGGGGGGGCCCCAGATACGCAGTATTTT. Translating it yields CASSPSGGAPDTQYF. Together with reference TRBV7-8 and TRBJ2-3, the CDR3 gives the full variable domain: GAGVSQSPRYKVAKRGQDVALRCDPISGHVSLFWYQQALGQGPEFLTYFQNEAQLDKSGLPSDRFFAERPEGSVSTLKIQRTQQEDSAVYLCASSPSGGAPDTQYFGPGTRLTVL.

The V call is TRBV12-3 or TRBV12-4, the J call TRBJ2-3; 8 bases are shared with TRBD2. This CDR3 has 13 amino acids. Trimming at V came to 6 bases and at J to 4 bases, leaving 3 bases not matched to a gene. Here the CDR3 DNA reads TGTGCCAGCAGGTCGGGGGGGGCAGATACGCAGTATTTT. Amino acid sequence: CASRSGGADTQYF.

There are many counts of this clonotype. The CDR3 region is CASNSVLAGNEQFF. CDR3 coding DNA: TGTGCCAGCAATTCGGTACTAGCGGGCAATGAGCAGTTCTTC. The chain carries TRBV2 and TRBJ2-1; 9 nucleotides agree with TRBD2. The V and J ends lost 7 bases and 6 bases, in that order; junction bases with no gene match: 7. CDR1 is SNHLY, CDR2 FYNNEI, per germline. The CDR3 contains 14 residues. Filled out from reference TRBV2 and TRBJ2-1, the complete variable domain reads EPEVTQTPSHQVTQMGQEVILRCVPISNHLYFYWYRQILGQKVEFLVSFYNNEISEKSEIFDDQFSVERPDGSNFTLKIRSTKLEDSAMYFCASNSVLAGNEQFFGPGTRLTVL.

This clonotype was observed many times. As DNA, the CDR3 is TGTGCCATCAGTGAGTCGGTAGCGGGGAACAATGAGCAGTTCTTC. Protein product: CAISESVAGNNEQFF. The chain is built from TRBV10-3 and TRBJ2-1; 8 bases are a match to TRBD2. Per the germline V gene, CDR1 is ENHRY and CDR2 is SYGVKD. The CDR3 consists of 15 residues. J gave up 5 bases and V 0 bases, and 3 bases lay outside the gene matches.

This clonotype was recorded many times. A much larger clone lies a single base off, so this may be a read error. The V gene is TRBV12-3 or TRBV12-4, the J gene TRBJ2-7, with TRBD1 matching 7 bases. This CDR3 comprises 14 residues. J gave up 1 base and V 4 bases, and 4 bases lay outside the gene matches. The CDR3 region is CASSCARGSYEQYF. The CDR3 region has the DNA TGTGCCAGCAGTTGCGCCAGGGGGTCCTACGAGCAGTACTTC.

The V gene is TRBV20-1, the J gene TRBJ2-3; 10 bases map to TRBD2. Germline loops: CDR1 DFQATT, CDR2 SNEGSKA (reference sequence). The CDR3 is 20 amino acids. J was trimmed by 2 bases and V by 6 bases; bases with no gene match: 23. CDR3 DNA sequence: TGCAGTGCCCCAAGCCCTGGGGCTAGCGGGAGTAACCTAAACACAGATACGCAGTATTTT. Protein: CSAPSPGASGSNLNTDTQYF.